The 18 T cell receptor beta chains given below trace back to one sample, sequenced in a study of T cell responses to AZD1222 COVID-19 vaccine (TCRdb year 2021). Library preparation was by the immunoSEQ multiplex PCR assay. In its TCRdb copy, this immuneACCESS table keeps in-frame sequences only and misses some clones. Where compared with another copy, unresolved V genes explain less than half of these, and the others have no known cause. The sample contains tens of thousands of clones, 84% of them found a single time. The ten largest make up 9.8% of the sample. The time point label, read with the paper, signifies: baseline before first vaccination. Sample: peripheral blood, taken on day 0 of AZD1222 vaccination. These receptors were obtained from an adult in good health.

The chain combines TRBV7-9 with TRBJ1-6; 7 nucleotides align to TRBD1. Germline V gene lookup returns CDR1 SEHNR and CDR2 FQNEAQ (reference sequence). Trimming cost V 5 bases and J 5 bases; bases outside gene matches: 3. This CDR3 has 14 amino acids. The CDR3 here is CASSTQGNNSPLHF. DNA for the CDR3: TGTGCCAGCAGCACACAGGGGAATAATTCACCCCTCCACTTT.

The rearrangement links TRBV10-3 to TRBJ1-2, with 10 nucleotides matching TRBD1. The V and J ends lost 6 bases and 4 bases, in that order; junction bases with no gene match: 11. Germline lookup yields CDR1 ENHRY and CDR2 SYGVKD. The CDR3 is made up of 16 amino acids. The CDR3 DNA follows: TGTGCCATCAGCGCCACGGGACAGGGGTTCTCCTATGGCTACACCTTC. Its translation: CAISATGQGFSYGYTF.

The chain employs TRBV7-8 and TRBJ2-7; a weak D match, TRBD2 (6 bases). Trimming took 0 bases from V and 9 from J, leaving 15 bases between them. The CDR3 has 14 amino acids. CDR1 SGHVS and CDR2 FQNEAQ come from the germline V gene. CDR3 nucleotides: TGTGCCAGCAGCTTAGCGGAGGGGTCCTGGGGGCAGTACTTC. Its translation is CASSLAEGSWGQYF. Looking up the rest from reference TRBV7-8 and TRBJ2-7 gives the full variable domain: GAGVSQSPRYKVAKRGQDVALRCDPISGHVSLFWYQQALGQGPEFLTYFQNEAQLDKSGLPSDRFFAERPEGSVSTLKIQRTQQEDSAVYLCASSLAEGSWGQYFGPGTRLTVT.

This chain connects TRBV6-5 to TRBJ1-4; 9 bases align to TRBD1. The CDR3 contains 15 residues. The V and J ends lost 6 bases and 8 bases, in that order; junction bases with no gene match: 10. CDR1 is MNHEY, CDR2 SVGAGI, per germline. The chain's CDR3 is CASRRSQGAGEKLFF. The CDR3, as DNA: TGTGCCAGCAGGCGTTCACAGGGGGCAGGGGAAAAACTGTTTTTT.

The rearrangement links TRBV7-4 to TRBJ1-6; TRBD1 matches 7 bases. V shed 1 base, J shed 1 base, and the junction held 16 bases outside the gene matches. The length of the CDR3 is 21 residues. Germline loops: CDR1 SGHVT, CDR2 SQSDAQ. The CDR3, as DNA: TGTGCCAGCAGCTTAGGTTGCAGGGGGAGTTCCGAAGCTTCCTATAATTCACCCCTCCACTTT. Protein: CASSLGCRGSSEASYNSPLHF.

The V gene is TRBV3-1 (or the pseudogene TRBV3-2), the J gene TRBJ1-4; no reliable D call. Germline-derived CDR1 and CDR2 are LGHDT and YNNKEL (reference sequence). V was shortened by 1 base and J by 7 bases, with 13 bases between the two germline ends. The CDR3 has 15 residues. CDR3 DNA sequence: TGTGCCAGCAGCCAAGCCCAGTTAAGAGGTGAAAAACTGTTTTTT. Its translation: CASSQAQLRGEKLFF.

V and J are TRBV28 and TRBJ1-5; no reliable D call. This CDR3 has 12 residues. V lost 6 bases and J lost 0, with 3 bases in between. Germline CDR1 and CDR2: MDHEN and SYDVKM. The CDR3: CASSYSNQPQHF. In DNA form, the CDR3 reads TGTGCCAGCAGCTATAGCAATCAGCCCCAGCATTTT.

The V call is TRBV12-3 or TRBV12-4, the J call TRBJ1-5; possibly TRBD1 for D (6 bases). The CDR3 has 13 amino acids. The V and J ends lost 6 bases and 5 bases respectively, with 11 bases between them. CDR3 loop: CASRPGVDQPQHF. The CDR3 DNA sequence: TGTGCCAGCAGACCAGGGGTGGATCAGCCCCAGCATTTT.

This sequence joins TRBV19 and TRBJ2-2, with D unresolved. V shed 2 bases and J shed 4 bases, with 11 bases lying between them. CDR3 size: 15 residues. The germline V gene has CDR1 LNHDA and CDR2 SQIVND (reference sequence). The CDR3 reads CASSIRTQSTGELFF. In DNA form, the CDR3 reads TGTGCCAGTAGTATAAGGACGCAGTCCACCGGGGAGCTGTTTTTT. Complete variable domain (other parts from reference TRBV19 and TRBJ2-2): DGGITQSPKYLFRKEGQNVTLSCEQNLNHDAMYWYRQDPGQGLRLIYYSQIVNDFQKGDIAEGYSVSREKKESFPLTVTSAQKNPTAFYLCASSIRTQSTGELFFGEGSRLTVL.

The rearrangement links TRBV7-2 to TRBJ2-7, with D possibly TRBD1 on 5 matching bases. V was shortened by 1 base and J by 3 bases, with 10 bases between the two germline ends. This CDR3 contains 14 residues. CDR1 SGHTA and CDR2 FQGNSA come from the germline V gene. The chain's CDR3 is CASSLGQQNYEQYF. The CDR3 bases are TGTGCCAGCAGCTTAGGACAGCAGAACTACGAGCAGTACTTC. Drawing the rest from reference TRBV7-2 and TRBJ2-7, the complete variable domain is GAGVSQSPSNKVTEKGKDVELRCDPISGHTALYWYRQSLGQGLEFLIYFQGNSAPDKSGLPSDRFSAERTGGSVSTLTIQRTQQEDSAVYLCASSLGQQNYEQYFGPGTRLTVT.

This chain links TRBV11-1 with TRBJ2-7; 8 nucleotides match TRBD1. The CDR3 totals 15 residues. Germline CDR1 reads SGHAT; CDR2 reads FQDESV (reference sequence). V lost 2 bases to trimming and J lost 0 bases; unmatched junction nucleotides: 3. In nucleotides, the CDR3 is TGTGCCAGCAGCTTACGGACAGGGAGCTCCTACGAGCAGTACTTC. Protein product: CASSLRTGSSYEQYF.

The chain couples TRBV13 to TRBJ2-1; D unresolved. V was trimmed by 0 bases and J by 7 bases, leaving 10 bases between them. This CDR3 contains 14 residues. Per germline, CDR1 PRHDT and CDR2 FYEKMQ (reference sequence). The DNA for the CDR3 is TGTGCCAGCAGCTTAGGCTTGGGTTGGAATGAGCAGTTCTTC. Translation gives CASSLGLGWNEQFF.

V and J are TRBV6-2 or TRBV6-3 and TRBJ1-4; D is ambiguous. The V end lost 2 bases, the J end lost 1 base, and 5 bases lay between the germline ends. Germline loops: CDR1 MNHEY, CDR2 SVGEGT. This CDR3 spans 14 amino acids. In nucleotides, the CDR3 is TGTGCCAGCAGTTACAGGCTAACTAATGAAAAACTGTTTTTT. Amino acid sequence: CASSYRLTNEKLFF.

This chain connects TRBV5-5 to TRBJ1-2; D not certain. V was clipped by 0 bases and J by 0 bases, with 12 bases between them. Germline CDR1 is SGHKS and CDR2 is YYEKEE (reference sequence). The CDR3 sequence is 16 residues long. DNA for the CDR3: TGTGCCAGCAGCTTGGGCAGTCTGAAAGCTAACTATGGCTACACCTTC. Amino acids: CASSLGSLKANYGYTF.

The chain joins TRBV19 to TRBJ2-3; D remains unclear. Trimming removed 4 bases at V and 6 bases at J, with 14 bases between. CDR3 length: 14 residues. Germline V gene lookup returns CDR1 LNHDA and CDR2 SQIVND (reference sequence). CDR3 residues: CASSTSVTPDTQYF. CDR3 nucleotides: TGTGCCAGTAGTACCTCGGTGACCCCGGATACGCAGTATTTT. Full variable domain (remainder filled in from reference TRBV19 and TRBJ2-3): DGGITQSPKYLFRKEGQNVTLSCEQNLNHDAMYWYRQDPGQGLRLIYYSQIVNDFQKGDIAEGYSVSREKKESFPLTVTSAQKNPTAFYLCASSTSVTPDTQYFGPGTRLTVL.

J is TRBJ2-1 and V is TRBV5-1, with TRBD2 matching 13 bases. The V gene's germline CDR1 is SGHRS and CDR2 YFSETQ. Unmatched junction bases numbered 4, after V lost 0 bases and J lost 10 bases. The CDR3 runs to 15 residues. The CDR3 nucleotides are TGCGCCAGCAGCTTGGAGACTAGCGGGGGGACCGAGCAGTTCTTC. It is translated as CASSLETSGGTEQFF. Drawing the rest from reference TRBV5-1 and TRBJ2-1, the complete variable domain is KAGVTQTPRYLIKTRGQQVTLSCSPISGHRSVSWYQQTPGQGLQFLFEYFSETQRNKGNFPGRFSGRQFSNSRSEMNVSTLELGDSALYLCASSLETSGGTEQFFGPGTRLTVL.

To note about this clone: Relative to the germline gene, one junction end is altered; a read error may explain this. The chain employs TRBV7-7 and TRBJ2-3, with TRBD2 identical over 7 bases. Germline CDR1 reads SSHAT; CDR2 reads FNYEAQ (reference sequence). The CDR3 sequence is 16 residues long. The CDR3: CASSQGLSISTDTQYF. DNA of the CDR3: TGTGCTAGCAGCCAGGGACTATCTATTTCCACAGATACGCAGTATTTT.

This clone came up a few times. The gene calls are TRBV20-1 and TRBJ1-1, with D perhaps matching TRBD1 (5 bases). Germline CDR1 and CDR2: DFQATT and SNEGSKA (reference sequence). The germline V and J ends were trimmed by 7 bases and 5 bases, with 11 bases remaining between them. The length of the CDR3 is 11 residues. For the CDR3, the DNA is TGCAGTGGGGACGGCACAACTGAAGCTTTCTTT. Amino acid sequence: CSGDGTTEAFF.